The 19 T cell receptor beta chains below all came from one sample that was sequenced in a study of beta chain features in type 1 diabetes. No cognate antigen is known for these TCRs. As every portion of the isolated RNA was reverse transcribed, the sequencing read expressed TCRB transcripts. The method was immunoSEQ multiplex PCR; TCRdb's version includes in-frame clones alone and lacks a portion of them. The sample contains some 120,000 clones, 15% to 20% of which appear only once. Study-wide points: Shorter TCRB CDR3s, moderately but significantly so, were found in Type 1 diabetes patients in all four CD4+ subsets.

The specimen was central memory CD4+ T cells from blood. Receptors were obtained from a man younger than 35 with type 1 diabetes.

The chain recombines TRBV27 with TRBJ2-3; D assignment may be TRBD1 or TRBD2 (6 bases each). The CDR3 has 15 residues. Between the trimmed V and J ends, which lost 1 base and 5 bases, there was a span of 13 bases. Germline V CDR1 and CDR2: MNHEY, SMNVEV (reference sequence). The CDR3 DNA reads as TGTGCCAGCAGTTTATTCCGGGGGCGCGGAGATACGCAGTATTTT. Its protein product is CASSLFRGRGDTQYF.

This clone has a handful of counts. This chain connects TRBV5-1 to TRBJ2-2; D is unresolved. Trimming left V 1 base short and J 7 bases short, with 8 bases between. CDR3 length: 13 residues. The germline V gene encodes CDR1 SGHRS and CDR2 YFSETQ. The CDR3, as DNA: TGCGCCAGCAGCTTGTTAGTGGACGGGGAGCTGTTTTTT. This codes for CASSLLVDGELFF.

This chain uses TRBV13 with TRBJ2-1; 7 bases line up with TRBD2. CDR1 and CDR2 from the germline V gene are PRHDT and FYEKMQ (reference sequence). CDR3 length: 14 residues. V dropped 5 bases and J dropped 2; count of bases not matched to a gene: 3. DNA for the CDR3: TGTGCCAGCAGCCGCGGGAGACCCTACAATGAGCAGTTCTTC. Translating gives CASSRGRPYNEQFF.

This clone was detected a few times. The chain employs TRBV11-2 and TRBJ2-7; a weak D match, TRBD2 (6 bases). Per germline, CDR1 SGHAT and CDR2 FQNNGV. The CDR3 has 14 amino acids. V was pared by 0 bases and J by 4 bases, with 10 bases between. In DNA form, the CDR3 reads TGTGCCAGCAGCTTAGAGCCGGGGAGGTACGAGCAGTACTTC. This gives the protein CASSLEPGRYEQYF.

This clone was seen many times. V is TRBV5-4 and J is TRBJ2-7; D may correspond to TRBD1 or TRBD2 (6 bases each). With 4 bases removed from V and 3 bases from J, the gap between germline ends came to 20 bases. The CDR3 sequence is 16 residues long. CDR1 and CDR2 (germline): SGHNT, YYREEE (reference sequence). The CDR3 DNA is TGTGCCAGCAGCCCGAACCCGACGGGGGCCTACTACGAGCAGTACTTC. Protein product: CASSPNPTGAYYEQYF. The whole variable domain, filled in from reference TRBV5-4 and TRBJ2-7, reads ETGVTQSPTHLIKTRGQQVTLRCSSQSGHNTVSWYQQALGQGPQFIFQYYREEENGRGNFPPRFSGLQFPNYSSELNVNALELDDSALYLCASSPNPTGAYYEQYFGPGTRLTVT.

The chain has TRBV7-8 and TRBJ1-1, with D possibly TRBD1 on 6 matching bases. With 5 bases removed from V and 0 bases from J, the gap between germline ends came to 10 bases. Per the germline V gene, CDR1 is SGHVS and CDR2 is FQNEAQ. This CDR3 has 14 amino acids. The CDR3 spells CASSVDRMNTEAFF. In DNA form, the CDR3 reads TGTGCCAGCAGCGTAGACAGGATGAACACTGAAGCTTTCTTT.

This clone was counted only a few times. The CDR3 coding sequence is TGTGCCAGCAGCTTAGGGCTAGCGGGAGTGGACACCGGGGAGCTGTTTTTT. As protein: CASSLGLAGVDTGELFF. The chain has TRBV7-2 and TRBJ2-2, with 10 bases lining up with TRBD2. Trimming cost V 1 base and J 3 bases; bases outside gene matches: 5. The CDR3 contains 17 residues. Germline V lookup: CDR1 SGHTA, CDR2 FQGNSA.

This chain uses TRBV6-5 with TRBJ2-1; 10 positions match TRBD2. V was pared by 2 bases and J by 8 bases, with 9 bases of the junction left unmatched. This CDR3 comprises 16 residues. Per germline, CDR1 MNHEY and CDR2 SVGAGI. CDR3 amino acids: CASSYIGTSDHYEQFF. Here the CDR3 DNA reads TGTGCCAGCAGTTACATTGGGACTAGCGACCACTATGAGCAGTTCTTC.

This clone was seen only a few times. The chain uses TRBV7-9 and TRBJ1-5; D might be TRBD1 (5 bases). Germline V gene data show CDR1 as SEHNR and CDR2 as FQNEAQ (reference sequence). V lost 5 bases and J 0 bases, leaving 17 bases between the germline ends. There are 17 residues in the CDR3. CDR3 residues: CASSPLEGLYSNQPQHF. CDR3 nucleotide sequence: TGTGCCAGCAGCCCCCTGGAGGGGCTCTATAGCAATCAGCCCCAGCATTTT. The full variable domain, rest sourced from reference TRBV7-9 and TRBJ1-5, is DTGVSQNPRHKITKRGQNVTFRCDPISEHNRLYWYRQTLGQGPEFLTYFQNEAQLEKSRLLSDRFSAERPKGSFSTLEIQRTEQGDSAMYLCASSPLEGLYSNQPQHFGDGTRLSIL.

The chain recombines TRBV11-3 with TRBJ1-1; D not resolved. Trimming took off 5 bases at V and 8 bases at J, with 9 bases between the two ends. In germline, CDR1 is SGHNT, CDR2 YENEEA. The CDR3 is 11 amino acids. CDR3 bases: TGTGCCAGCAGCCTAAATGAGGAAGCTTTCTTT. It is translated as CASSLNEEAFF.

A few counts support this clone. The chain carries TRBV29-1 and TRBJ2-1, with 11 positions matching TRBD2. Trimming removed 7 bases from V and 5 bases from J; junction bases left unmatched: 10. This CDR3 has 15 residues. From germline, CDR1 is SQVTM and CDR2 ANQGSEA. This chain's CDR3 is CSAPSSGRTNNEQFF. CDR3 nucleotides: TGCAGCGCTCCCTCTAGCGGGAGGACTAACAATGAGCAGTTCTTC.

This clone was detected a few times. The same CDR3 is also encoded by other DNA sequences in this sample. The chain links TRBV30 to TRBJ2-2; D is perhaps TRBD1 or TRBD2 (5 bases each). The CDR3 has 15 amino acids. Per the germline V gene, CDR1 is GTSNPN and CDR2 is SVGIG (reference sequence). Trimming removed 1 base from V and 0 bases from J, with 9 bases in between. CDR3 DNA: TGTGCCTGGAGTGCTCTGGGGGCGAACACCGGGGAGCTGTTTTTT. It specifies CAWSALGANTGELFF.

The V and J genes are TRBV5-1 and TRBJ2-5; 9 bases map to TRBD1. The ends lost 3 bases at V and 4 bases at J; junction bases unmatched: 4. Looked up from germline, CDR1 is SGHRS and CDR2 is YFSETQ. The CDR3 extends over 14 amino acids. CDR3 sequence (DNA): TGCGCCAGCAGCTCCGGGACAGGGTTAGAGACCCAGTACTTC. Translation gives CASSSGTGLETQYF. Supplemented by reference TRBV5-1 and TRBJ2-5, the full variable domain reads KAGVTQTPRYLIKTRGQQVTLSCSPISGHRSVSWYQQTPGQGLQFLFEYFSETQRNKGNFPGRFSGRQFSNSRSEMNVSTLELGDSALYLCASSSGTGLETQYFGPGTRLLVL.

The V and J genes are TRBV2 and TRBJ1-5, with D possibly matching TRBD1 (6 bases). The CDR3 sequence is 15 residues long. The germline V and J ends were trimmed by 3 bases and 5 bases, with 14 bases remaining between them. The V gene's germline CDR1 is SNHLY and CDR2 FYNNEI. The chain's CDR3 is CASSDQGRKDQPQHF. The DNA for the CDR3 is TGTGCCAGCAGTGACCAGGGGAGGAAAGATCAGCCCCAGCATTTT. Full variable domain (missing parts from reference TRBV2 and TRBJ1-5): EPEVTQTPSHQVTQMGQEVILRCVPISNHLYFYWYRQILGQKVEFLVSFYNNEISEKSEIFDDQFSVERPDGSNFTLKIRSTKLEDSAMYFCASSDQGRKDQPQHFGDGTRLSIL.

As regards this clone: A much larger clone lies a single base off, so this may be a read error. V is TRBV7-2 and J is TRBJ2-5; D ambiguous. The V end lost 2 bases, the J end lost 6 bases, and 4 bases lay between the germline ends. The CDR3 length is 11 residues. Per germline, CDR1 SGHTA and CDR2 FQGNSA. The CDR3 region has the DNA TGTGCCAGCAGCTTACAAAAGACCCAGTACTTC. Translating it yields CASSLQKTQYF.

This chain links TRBV14 with TRBJ2-7, with D unclear. Trimming pared 1 base from V and 5 bases from J, leaving 12 bases between. Germline lookup yields CDR1 SGHDN and CDR2 FVKESK. The CDR3 has 14 residues. The CDR3 DNA sequence: TGTGCCAGCAGCCAAGTATCGCGGCTTAACGAGCAGTACTTC. It encodes CASSQVSRLNEQYF.

The rearrangement uses TRBV7-2 and TRBJ2-5; the match to TRBD1 covers 11 bases. After removal of 5 bases from V and 6 bases from J, the junction contained 5 bases not matched to a gene. Germline CDR1 and CDR2: SGHTA and FQGNSA. The CDR3 has 14 amino acids. The CDR3 here is CASSAKDRGQTQYF. DNA for the CDR3: TGTGCCAGCAGCGCCAAGGACAGGGGGCAGACCCAGTACTTC.

This clone has a count of ten or more. This rearrangement joins TRBV6-5 to TRBJ2-1; 10 nucleotides match TRBD2. The germline CDR1 and CDR2 sequences are MNHEY and SVGAGI. J gave up 7 bases and V 6 bases, and 9 bases lay outside the gene matches. The CDR3 covers 15 residues. The CDR3 spells CASSPAASGRNEQFF. The CDR3 nucleotides are TGTGCCAGCAGCCCCGCGGCTAGCGGGAGAAATGAGCAGTTCTTC.

The CDR3 reads CASSLRLADEQFF. The CDR3 nucleotides read TGTGCCAGCAGTCTTAGACTAGCGGATGAGCAGTTCTTC. The J gene is TRBJ2-1, the V gene TRBV7-9; 9 bases align to TRBD2. This CDR3 is built from 13 residues. Trimming took 6 bases from V and 8 from J; bases not matched to a gene: 5. Germline lookup yields CDR1 SEHNR and CDR2 FQNEAQ (reference sequence). The full variable domain, rest sourced from reference TRBV7-9 and TRBJ2-1, is DTGVSQNPRHKITKRGQNVTFRCDPISEHNRLYWYRQTLGQGPEFLTYFQNEAQLEKSRLLSDRFSAERPKGSFSTLEIQRTEQGDSAMYLCASSLRLADEQFFGPGTRLTVL.